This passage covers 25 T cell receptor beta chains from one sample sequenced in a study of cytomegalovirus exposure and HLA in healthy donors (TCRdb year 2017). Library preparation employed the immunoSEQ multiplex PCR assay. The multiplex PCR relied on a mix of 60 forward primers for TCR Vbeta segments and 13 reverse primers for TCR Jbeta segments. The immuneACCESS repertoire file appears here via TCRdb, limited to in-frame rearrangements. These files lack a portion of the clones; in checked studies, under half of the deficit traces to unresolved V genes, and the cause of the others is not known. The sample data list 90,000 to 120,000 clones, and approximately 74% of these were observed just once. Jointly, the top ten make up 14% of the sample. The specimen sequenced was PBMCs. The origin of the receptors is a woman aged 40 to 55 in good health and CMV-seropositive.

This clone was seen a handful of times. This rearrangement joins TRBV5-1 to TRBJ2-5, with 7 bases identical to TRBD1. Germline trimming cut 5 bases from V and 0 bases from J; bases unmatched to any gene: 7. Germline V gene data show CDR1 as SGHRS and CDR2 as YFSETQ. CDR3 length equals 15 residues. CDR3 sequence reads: CASRRVGTDQETQYF. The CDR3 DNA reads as TGCGCCAGCAGACGGGTAGGGACAGACCAAGAGACCCAGTACTTC. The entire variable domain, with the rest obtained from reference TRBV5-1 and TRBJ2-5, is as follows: KAGVTQTPRYLIKTRGQQVTLSCSPISGHRSVSWYQQTPGQGLQFLFEYFSETQRNKGNFPGRFSGRQFSNSRSEMNVSTLELGDSALYLCASRRVGTDQETQYFGPGTRLLVL.

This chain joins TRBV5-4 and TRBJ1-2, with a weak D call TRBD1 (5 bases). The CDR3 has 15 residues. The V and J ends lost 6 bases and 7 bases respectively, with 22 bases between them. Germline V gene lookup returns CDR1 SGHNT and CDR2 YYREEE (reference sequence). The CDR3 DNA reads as TGTGCCAGCAACCTAATCGGCGGGGGTTCAAGTGGCTACACCTTC. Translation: CASNLIGGGSSGYTF.

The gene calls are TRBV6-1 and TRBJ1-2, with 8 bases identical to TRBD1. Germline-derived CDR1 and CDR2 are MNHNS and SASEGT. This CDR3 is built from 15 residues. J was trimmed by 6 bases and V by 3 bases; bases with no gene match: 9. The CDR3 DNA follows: TGTGCCAGCAGTGAGGGCCCGAGGACAGGGAATGGCTACACCTTC. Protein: CASSEGPRTGNGYTF.

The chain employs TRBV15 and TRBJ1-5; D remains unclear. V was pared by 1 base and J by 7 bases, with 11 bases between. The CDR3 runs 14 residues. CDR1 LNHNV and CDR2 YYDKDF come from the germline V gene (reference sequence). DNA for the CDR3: TGTGCCACCAGCAGAGGTGACACGGGGCAGCCCCAGCATTTT. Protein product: CATSRGDTGQPQHF.

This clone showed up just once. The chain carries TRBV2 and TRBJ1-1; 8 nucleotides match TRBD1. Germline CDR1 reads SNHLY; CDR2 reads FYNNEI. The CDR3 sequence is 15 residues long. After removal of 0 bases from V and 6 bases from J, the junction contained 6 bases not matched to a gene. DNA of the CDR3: TGTGCCAGCAGTGAAGCGGGGGGACAGGTGGCTGAAGCTTTCTTT. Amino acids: CASSEAGGQVAEAFF.

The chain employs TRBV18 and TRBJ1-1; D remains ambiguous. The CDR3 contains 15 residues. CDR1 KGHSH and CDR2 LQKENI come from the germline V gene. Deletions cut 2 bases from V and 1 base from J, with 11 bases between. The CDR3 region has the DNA TGTGCCAGCTCACCATTGAGGGAACCGAACACTGAAGCTTTCTTT. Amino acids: CASSPLREPNTEAFF.

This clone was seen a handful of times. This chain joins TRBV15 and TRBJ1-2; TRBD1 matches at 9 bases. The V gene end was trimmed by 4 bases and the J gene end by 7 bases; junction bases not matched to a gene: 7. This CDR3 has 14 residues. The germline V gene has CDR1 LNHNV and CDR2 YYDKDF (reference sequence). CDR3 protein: CATSTRTGEGGYTF. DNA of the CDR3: TGTGCCACCAGCACCCGGACAGGGGAGGGTGGCTACACCTTC.

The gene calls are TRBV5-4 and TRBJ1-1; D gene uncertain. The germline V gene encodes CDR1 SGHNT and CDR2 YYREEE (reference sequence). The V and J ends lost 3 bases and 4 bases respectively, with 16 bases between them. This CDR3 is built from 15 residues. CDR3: CASSWAGISSTEAFF. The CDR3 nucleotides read TGTGCCAGCAGCTGGGCGGGAATTAGTAGCACTGAAGCTTTCTTT.

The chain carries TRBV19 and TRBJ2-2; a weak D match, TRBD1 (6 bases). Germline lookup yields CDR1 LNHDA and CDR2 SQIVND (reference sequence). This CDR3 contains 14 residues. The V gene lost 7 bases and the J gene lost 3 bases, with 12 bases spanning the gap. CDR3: CASTPRGYTGELFF. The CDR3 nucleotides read TGTGCCAGTACCCCGAGGGGGTACACCGGGGAGCTGTTTTTT.

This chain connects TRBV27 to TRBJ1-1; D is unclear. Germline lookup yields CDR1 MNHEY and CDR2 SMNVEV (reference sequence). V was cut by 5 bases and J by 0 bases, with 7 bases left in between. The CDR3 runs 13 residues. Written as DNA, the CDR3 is TGTGCCAGCAGTCCACTCATGAACACTGAAGCTTTCTTT. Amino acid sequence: CASSPLMNTEAFF.

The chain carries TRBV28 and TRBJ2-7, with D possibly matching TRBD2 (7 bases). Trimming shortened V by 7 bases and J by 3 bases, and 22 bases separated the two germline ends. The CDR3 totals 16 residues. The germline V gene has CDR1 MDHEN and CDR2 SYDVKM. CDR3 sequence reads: CASTSGGGGSHYEQYF. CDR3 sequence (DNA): TGTGCCAGCACCTCTGGAGGGGGGGGTTCCCACTACGAGCAGTACTTC.

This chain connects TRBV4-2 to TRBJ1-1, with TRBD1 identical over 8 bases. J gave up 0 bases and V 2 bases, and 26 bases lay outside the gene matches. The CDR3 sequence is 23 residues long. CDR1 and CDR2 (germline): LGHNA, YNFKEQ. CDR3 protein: CASSQPFAPMTGVPTRVNTEAFF. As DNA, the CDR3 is TGTGCCAGCAGCCAACCGTTCGCCCCGATGACAGGGGTTCCAACGCGGGTGAACACTGAAGCTTTCTTT.

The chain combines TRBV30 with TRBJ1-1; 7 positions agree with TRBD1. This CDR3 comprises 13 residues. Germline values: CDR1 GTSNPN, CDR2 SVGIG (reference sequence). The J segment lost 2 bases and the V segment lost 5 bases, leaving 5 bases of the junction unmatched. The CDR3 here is CAWGDSSNTEAFF. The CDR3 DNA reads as TGTGCCTGGGGGGACAGCAGTAACACTGAAGCTTTCTTT.

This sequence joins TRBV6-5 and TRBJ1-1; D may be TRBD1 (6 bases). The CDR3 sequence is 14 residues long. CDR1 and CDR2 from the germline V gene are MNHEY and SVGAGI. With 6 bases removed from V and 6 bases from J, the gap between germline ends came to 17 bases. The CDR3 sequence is CASSRRDKISEAFF. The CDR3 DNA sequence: TGTGCCAGCAGCCGCCGGGACAAAATTTCTGAAGCTTTCTTT.

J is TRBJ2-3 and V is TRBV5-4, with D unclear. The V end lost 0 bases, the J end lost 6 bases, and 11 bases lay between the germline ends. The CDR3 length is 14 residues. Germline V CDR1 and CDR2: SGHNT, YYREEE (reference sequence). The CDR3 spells CASSLAPNTDTQYF. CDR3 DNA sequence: TGTGCCAGCAGCTTGGCCCCCAACACGGATACGCAGTATTTT.

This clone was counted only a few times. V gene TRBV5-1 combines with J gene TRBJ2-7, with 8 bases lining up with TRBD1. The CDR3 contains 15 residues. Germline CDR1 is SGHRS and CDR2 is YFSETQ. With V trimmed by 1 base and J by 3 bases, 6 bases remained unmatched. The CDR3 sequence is CASSLIRTGLYEQYF. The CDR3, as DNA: TGCGCCAGCAGCTTGATAAGGACAGGGCTCTACGAGCAGTACTTC.

The CDR3 bases are TGTGCCAGCAGTGAGGGACAGGAGCGAAACACCATATATTTT. Its protein is CASSEGQERNTIYF. The chain combines TRBV6-5 with TRBJ1-3; TRBD1 matches at 8 bases. J was trimmed by 5 bases and V by 5 bases; bases with no gene match: 5. Germline loops: CDR1 MNHEY, CDR2 SVGAGI. The CDR3 is made up of 14 amino acids.

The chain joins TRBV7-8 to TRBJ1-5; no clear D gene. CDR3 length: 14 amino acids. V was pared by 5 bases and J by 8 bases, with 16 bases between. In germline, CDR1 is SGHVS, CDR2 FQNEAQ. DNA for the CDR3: TGTGCCAGCAGCCCTAGAACCTCCACCGAGCCCCAGCATTTT. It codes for CASSPRTSTEPQHF.

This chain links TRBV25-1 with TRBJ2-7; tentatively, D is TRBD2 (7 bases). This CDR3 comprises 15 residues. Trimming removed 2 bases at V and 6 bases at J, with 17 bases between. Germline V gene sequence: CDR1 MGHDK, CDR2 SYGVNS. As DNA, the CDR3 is TGTGCCAGCAGTGAAAGGGGGTTCCGCGGGGGCGAGCAGTACTTC. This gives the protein CASSERGFRGGEQYF.

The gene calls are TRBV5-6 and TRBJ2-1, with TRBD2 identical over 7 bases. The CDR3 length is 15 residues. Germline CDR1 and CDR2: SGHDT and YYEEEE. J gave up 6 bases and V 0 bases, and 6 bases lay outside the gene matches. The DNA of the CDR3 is TGTGCCAGCAGCTTGGGCGGGAGTCCGTTCAATGAGCAGTTCTTC. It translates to CASSLGGSPFNEQFF.

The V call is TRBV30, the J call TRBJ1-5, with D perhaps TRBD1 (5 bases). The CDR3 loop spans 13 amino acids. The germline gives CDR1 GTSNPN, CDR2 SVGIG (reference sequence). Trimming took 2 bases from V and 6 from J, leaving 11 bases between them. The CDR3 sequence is CAWSPRVGQPQHF. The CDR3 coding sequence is TGTGCCTGGAGTCCCAGGGTTGGTCAGCCCCAGCATTTT.

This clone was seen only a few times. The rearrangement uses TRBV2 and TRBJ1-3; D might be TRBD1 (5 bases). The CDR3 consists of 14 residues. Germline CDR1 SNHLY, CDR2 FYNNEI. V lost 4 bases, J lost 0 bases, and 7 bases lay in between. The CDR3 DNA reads TGTGCCAGCAGTGTCACAGGCTCTGGAAACACCATATATTTT. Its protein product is CASSVTGSGNTIYF. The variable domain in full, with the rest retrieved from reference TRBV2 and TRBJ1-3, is EPEVTQTPSHQVTQMGQEVILRCVPISNHLYFYWYRQILGQKVEFLVSFYNNEISEKSEIFDDQFSVERPDGSNFTLKIRSTKLEDSAMYFCASSVTGSGNTIYFGEGSWLTVV.

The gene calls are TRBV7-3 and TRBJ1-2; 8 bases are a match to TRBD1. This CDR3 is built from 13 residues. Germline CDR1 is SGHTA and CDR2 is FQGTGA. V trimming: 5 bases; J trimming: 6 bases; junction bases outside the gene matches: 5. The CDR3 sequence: CASSPGQEHGYTF. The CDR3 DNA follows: TGTGCCAGCAGCCCGGGACAGGAACATGGCTACACCTTC.

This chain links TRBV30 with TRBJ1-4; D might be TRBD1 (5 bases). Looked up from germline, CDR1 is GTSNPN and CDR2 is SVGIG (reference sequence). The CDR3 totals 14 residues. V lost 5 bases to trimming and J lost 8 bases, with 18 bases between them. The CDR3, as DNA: TGTGCCTGGGGGTCGGGGGAGTCGGGAGAAAAACTGTTTTTT. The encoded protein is CAWGSGESGEKLFF.

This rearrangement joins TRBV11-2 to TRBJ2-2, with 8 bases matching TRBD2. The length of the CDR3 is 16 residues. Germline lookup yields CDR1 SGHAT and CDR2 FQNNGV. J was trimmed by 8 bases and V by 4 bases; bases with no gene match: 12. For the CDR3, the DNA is TGTGCCAGCAGCTGGGCCGGGCGGGGGGCAATGGGGGAGCTGTTTTTT. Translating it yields CASSWAGRGAMGELFF. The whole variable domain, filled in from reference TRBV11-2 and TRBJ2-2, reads EAGVAQSPRYKIIEKRQSVAFWCNPISGHATLYWYQQILGQGPKLLIQFQNNGVVDDSQLPKDRFSAERLKGVDSTLKIQPAKLEDSAVYLCASSWAGRGAMGELFFGEGSRLTVL.